This TCR beta chain appears in the sequencing data of a study of T cells in Graves' hyperthyroidism and ophthalmopathy. Study overall: Pretreatment peripheral blood was obtained at initial diagnosis.

V was shortened by 3 bases and J by 7 bases, with 12 bases between the two germline ends. This CDR3 contains 13 residues. This clonotype has a count of ten or more. No antigen is known for it. Each diagnosis was grounded in clinical symptoms, serum thyroxine and TRAb, thyroid ultrasound, and orbital computed tomography. TCR beta CDR3 sequences were amplified from RNA transcripts. The study used the HTBI primer set for a first-round RT-PCR of the TCR CDR3. TCRdb re-called the multiplex PCR reads through MiXCR, storing one row per CDR3 protein. The repertoire includes over 650,000 distinct CDR3 sequences, over 15% of them detected once, and approximately 8% sits in the top ten. Overall study results and limits: In validation, the model predicted ophthalmopathy. These predictions came a median approximately 5.9 months before onset.

Sequencing used blood. The sequence derives from a young man with Graves' hyperthyroidism. The V call is TRBV12-3 or TRBV12-4, the J call TRBJ1-2; D may be TRBD1 (6 bases). The CDR3 coding sequence is TGTGCCAGCAGTTTGGGGGGGCATGGTGGCTACACCTTC. Its translation: CASSLGGHGGYTF.